Each of the 13 T cell receptor beta chains below was sequenced from the same sample in a study of CD4 T cells in relation to SARS-CoV-2 and coronaviruses. Repertoires were generated with immunoSEQ multiplex PCR, while TCRdb's copy carries only in-frame clones and drops some. The data hold around 56,000 clones, with more than 80% observed a single time. CD4+ T cells from unexposed donors were obtained before the COVID-19 pandemic (2011-2018). Sequenced: memory CD4+ T cells from PBMCs. The receptors were sampled from a human donor in good health.

The V call is TRBV20-1, the J call TRBJ2-2, with D unclear. The germline V gene encodes CDR1 DFQATT and CDR2 SNEGSKA (reference sequence). The CDR3 runs to 15 residues. V was clipped by 3 bases and J by 0 bases, with 11 bases between them. CDR3 DNA: TGCAGTGCTAGTGGCAGAGACGCGAACACCGGGGAGCTGTTTTTT. Amino acids: CSASGRDANTGELFF.

This CDR3 is CASSEQGSGEQYF. The DNA of the CDR3 is TGTGCCAGCAGCGAACAGGGGTCAGGAGAGCAGTACTTC. The gene calls are TRBV2 and TRBJ2-7; 7 bases match TRBD1. With 6 bases clipped from V and 7 bases from J, the junction kept 9 bases outside the gene matches. The length of the CDR3 is 13 residues. Germline V gives CDR1 SNHLY, CDR2 FYNNEI. The full variable domain, completed using reference TRBV2 and TRBJ2-7, is EPEVTQTPSHQVTQMGQEVILRCVPISNHLYFYWYRQILGQKVEFLVSFYNNEISEKSEIFDDQFSVERPDGSNFTLKIRSTKLEDSAMYFCASSEQGSGEQYFGPGTRLTVT.

The chain carries TRBV18 and TRBJ2-5; TRBD2 is a possible D gene (7 bases). CDR1 is KGHSH and CDR2 is LQKENI in the germline V gene. The CDR3 is 15 amino acids. The V gene lost 6 bases and the J gene lost 3 bases, with 17 bases spanning the gap. The CDR3 sequence: CASSPRRGGKETQYF. CDR3 bases: TGTGCCAGCTCGCCCCGTAGGGGGGGAAAAGAGACCCAGTACTTC. Based on the CDR3 plus reference TRBV18 and TRBJ2-5, the full variable domain is NAGVMQNPRHLVRRRGQEARLRCSPMKGHSHVYWYRQLPEEGLKFMVYLQKENIIDESGMPKERFSAEFPKEGPSILRIQQVVRGDSAAYFCASSPRRGGKETQYFGPGTRLLVL.

The genes are TRBV29-1 and TRBJ2-1; 7 positions match TRBD2. Looked up from germline, CDR1 is SQVTM and CDR2 is ANQGSEA. V lost 0 bases, J lost 4 bases, and 12 bases stayed unmatched. The CDR3 covers 17 residues. For the CDR3, the DNA is TGCAGCGTTGAAGACGGGGGGAACCCAGACTCATACAATGAGCAGTTCTTC. The encoded protein is CSVEDGGNPDSYNEQFF.

This clone was found once. This chain connects TRBV2 to TRBJ2-3, with 7 bases aligning to TRBD2. The CDR3 totals 15 residues. CDR1 and CDR2 (germline): SNHLY, FYNNEI. The trim removed 6 bases at V and 5 bases at J, leaving 11 bases unmatched. CDR3 residues: CASSSMGTKVDTQYF. As DNA, the CDR3 is TGTGCCAGCAGCTCCATGGGGACTAAGGTAGATACGCAGTATTTT.

The V and J genes are TRBV25-1 and TRBJ2-2; 13 bases match TRBD2. Per the germline V gene, CDR1 is MGHDK and CDR2 is SYGVNS. The CDR3 is 18 amino acids. V was pared by 9 bases and J by 4 bases, with 14 bases of the junction left unmatched. The CDR3 DNA reads as TGTGCCAGTAGCCCCCGGACTAGCGGGAGCGGGGTCACCGGGGAGCTGTTTTTT. This translates into CASSPRTSGSGVTGELFF.

This CDR3 reads CARSFRKGTGHTGELFF. The CDR3 nucleotides read TGTGCCAGAAGCTTCCGGAAGGGGACAGGTCACACCGGGGAGCTGTTTTTT. This chain links TRBV5-3 with TRBJ2-2, with TRBD1 identical over 8 bases. TRBV5-3 is an ORF, with its function uncertain. V trimming: 2 bases; J trimming: 3 bases; junction bases outside the gene matches: 9. There are 17 residues in the CDR3.

The chain carries TRBV2 and TRBJ2-1; D is uncertain. Germline V gene sequence: CDR1 SNHLY, CDR2 FYNNEI. Trimming cost V 10 bases and J 6 bases, with 10 bases left between them. The CDR3 runs 11 residues. The CDR3 is CATAMANEQFF. The CDR3 coding sequence is TGTGCCACGGCAATGGCCAATGAGCAGTTCTTC.

V usage is TRBV27 and J usage is TRBJ1-1, with TRBD1 as a possible D gene (6 bases). This CDR3 is 13 amino acids long. The ends were cut back, 4 bases at V and 4 bases at J, with 10 bases in the middle. From germline, CDR1 is MNHEY and CDR2 SMNVEV (reference sequence). This CDR3 reads CASSSNRATEAFF. As DNA, the CDR3 is TGTGCCAGCAGTTCAAACAGGGCCACTGAAGCTTTCTTT.

The chain combines TRBV28 with TRBJ2-3; 9 nucleotides line up with TRBD1. This CDR3 is built from 16 residues. Looked up from germline, CDR1 is MDHEN and CDR2 is SYDVKM. V lost 3 bases, J lost 5 bases, and 9 bases stayed unmatched. Here the CDR3 reads CASSLGATGGRDTQYF. CDR3 nucleotide sequence: TGTGCCAGCAGTTTGGGCGCCACAGGGGGCAGAGATACGCAGTATTTT.

This clone was recorded a few times. V usage is TRBV6-5 and J usage is TRBJ2-7; D possibly corresponds to TRBD2 (5 bases). V lost 6 bases to trimming and J lost 0 bases, with 15 bases between them. Germline assignment: CDR1 MNHEY and CDR2 SVGAGI. This CDR3 is built from 15 residues. The CDR3 spells CASREGPSVSYEQYF. The CDR3 coding sequence is TGTGCCAGCAGAGAGGGCCCATCGGTCTCCTACGAGCAGTACTTC.

This chain links TRBV5-4 with TRBJ2-3; tentatively, D is TRBD2 (6 bases). Germline values: CDR1 SGHNT, CDR2 YYREEE (reference sequence). V was shortened by 0 bases and J by 6 bases, with 11 bases between the two germline ends. There are 14 residues in the CDR3. The CDR3 is CASSLEGGRDTQYF. The CDR3 bases are TGTGCCAGCAGCTTGGAAGGAGGGCGGGATACGCAGTATTTT.

The rearrangement joins TRBV18 to TRBJ2-7, with 8 bases matching TRBD1. The trim removed 5 bases at V and 3 bases at J, leaving 3 bases unmatched. The CDR3 extends over 13 amino acids. CDR1 is KGHSH, CDR2 LQKENI, per germline. As DNA, the CDR3 is TGTGCCAGCTCATCTGGACAGGGCTACGAGCAGTACTTC. Translation gives CASSSGQGYEQYF. Using reference TRBV18 and TRBJ2-7 for the parts outside the CDR3, the full variable domain is NAGVMQNPRHLVRRRGQEARLRCSPMKGHSHVYWYRQLPEEGLKFMVYLQKENIIDESGMPKERFSAEFPKEGPSILRIQQVVRGDSAAYFCASSSGQGYEQYFGPGTRLTVT.